These 2 T cell receptor beta chains came from one sample sequenced in a study of blood T cell repertoires in COVID-19. The method was immunoSEQ multiplex PCR; TCRdb's version includes in-frame clones alone and lacks a portion of them. The sample yields some 270,000 clones, more than 80% seen once. The sequenced sample was PBMCs or T cells enriched from blood (not recorded which). The receptors come from a woman in her thirties with acute COVID-19.

This clone was counted once. The V gene is TRBV6-5, the J gene TRBJ2-1; possible D gene TRBD2, 5 bases. Germline assignment: CDR1 MNHEY and CDR2 SVGAGI. Trimming cost V 2 bases and J 2 bases, with 10 bases left between them. The CDR3 sequence is 15 residues long. CDR3 coding DNA: TGTGCCAGCAGTTACGATCAGCGGCCCTACAATGAGCAGTTCTTC. Amino acids: CASSYDQRPYNEQFF.

This clone has a single count. The V gene is TRBV7-8, the J gene TRBJ2-7, with TRBD2 matching over 9 bases. Germline V gene sequence: CDR1 SGHVS, CDR2 FQNEAQ. With V trimmed by 5 bases and J by 5 bases, 10 bases remained unmatched. CDR3 length: 15 amino acids. The CDR3 DNA sequence: TGTGCCAGCAGCCCAGAGGCGGGGGGGAGAGACGAGCAGTACTTC. Translating gives CASSPEAGGRDEQYF.